This TCR beta chain was identified in a study of immune evolution from preneoplasia to lung adenocarcinoma. Findings of the study overall: Normal lung had highest clonality; later lesions appeared denser, more diverse. Top clone frequencies peaked in normal lung, apparently declining through invasive adenocarcinoma.

Between the mid-2010s and the late 2010s, patients underwent resection in Japan or China. Two lung cancer pathologists independently confirmed each histologic diagnosis. The CDR3 is 14 amino acids long, termini counted. Germline assignment: CDR1 MGHRA and CDR2 YSYEKL. Data came from immunoSEQ multiplex PCR; TCRdb stores just in-frame clones and leaves some out. The sample includes about 8,200 clones, about 84% of them seen just once. As for this clone: The antigen remains undetermined. The DNA is left out, because the CDR3 cannot be placed on it with certainty; the CDR3 is given as TCRdb lists it.

The rearrangement links TRBV4-1 to TRBJ2-1; no DNA check was done on the table's D call, TRBD1. This receptor was identified in a person aged 65 to 85 with lung adenocarcinoma. The specimen sequenced was FFPE adjacent normal lung tissue. The CDR3 region is CASSQVGFGAGGLF.